Following are 10 T cell receptor beta chains from one sample sequenced in a study of T cells in Graves' hyperthyroidism and ophthalmopathy. Amplified regions were TCR beta CDR3 sequences from RNA transcripts. An initial round of RT-PCR targeting the TCR CDR3 relied on the HTBI primer set. TCRdb reprocessed the multiplex PCR reads with MiXCR, giving one entry per CDR3 protein. The repertoire holds some 350,000 distinct CDR3 sequences, 25% seen once, with 70% to 75% in the top ten. The sequencing input was blood. These receptors were taken from a man aged 45 to 65 with Graves' hyperthyroidism.

V and J are TRBV15 and TRBJ2-7; D remains ambiguous. The germline V gene encodes CDR1 LNHNV and CDR2 YYDKDF (reference sequence). CDR3 length: 15 residues. V lost 0 bases, J lost 6 bases, and 15 bases lay in between. This CDR3 is CATSRDPVGNREQYF. The CDR3 DNA reads TGTGCCACCAGCAGAGATCCCGTGGGGAATCGCGAGCAGTACTTC.

This rearrangement joins TRBV11-2 to TRBJ2-1, with TRBD2 identical over 11 bases. V lost 5 bases and J lost 15; bases outside the gene matches: 12. The CDR3 is 14 residues long. Germline V gene lookup returns CDR1 SGHAT and CDR2 FQNNGV. The chain's CDR3 is CASSAGTSGTWRFF. The CDR3 coding sequence is TGTGCCAGCAGCGCCGGGACTAGCGGCACCTGGCGGTTCTTC. Supplemented by reference TRBV11-2 and TRBJ2-1, the full variable domain reads EAGVAQSPRYKIIEKRQSVAFWCNPISGHATLYWYQQILGQGPKLLIQFQNNGVVDDSQLPKDRFSAERLKGVDSTLKIQPAKLEDSAVYLCASSAGTSGTWRFFGPGTRLTVL.

The gene calls are TRBV3-1 and TRBJ2-3, with D tentatively TRBD1 (5 bases). Germline V lookup: CDR1 LGHDT, CDR2 YNNKEL (reference sequence). The CDR3 is made up of 13 amino acids. Trimming shortened V by 6 bases and J by 2 bases, and 9 bases separated the two germline ends. The CDR3 is CASRDKYTDTQYF. CDR3 bases: TGTGCCAGCAGGGACAAATACACAGATACGCAGTATTTT.

V is TRBV19 and J is TRBJ2-4; D tentatively reads TRBD1 or TRBD2 (7 bases each). The CDR3 consists of 16 residues. Between the trimmed V and J ends, which lost 7 bases and 4 bases, there was a span of 20 bases. Per the germline V gene, CDR1 is LNHDA and CDR2 is SQIVND (reference sequence). CDR3 sequence: CASTPPGRGQKNIQYF. The CDR3 nucleotides read TGTGCCAGTACCCCCCCTGGGAGGGGACAGAAAAACATTCAGTACTTC.

This clonotype occurred a few times. This sequence joins TRBV25-1 and TRBJ1-1; D perhaps matches TRBD1 (5 bases). The V gene lost 1 base and the J gene lost 5 bases, with 5 bases spanning the gap. Germline CDR1 is MGHDK and CDR2 is SYGVNS. The CDR3 is 12 residues long. This CDR3 reads CASSEWGTEAFF. The CDR3 DNA is TGTGCCAGCAGTGAATGGGGGACTGAAGCTTTCTTT. The full variable domain, its missing parts supplied by reference TRBV25-1 and TRBJ1-1, is EADIYQTPRYLVIGTGKKITLECSQTMGHDKMYWYQQDPGMELHLIHYSYGVNSTEKGDLSSESTVSRIRTEHFPLTLESARPSHTSQYLCASSEWGTEAFFGQGTRLTVV.

The J gene is TRBJ2-5, the V gene TRBV6-1, with 12 nucleotides matching TRBD2. Germline V CDR1 and CDR2: MNHNS, SASEGT. The J segment lost 7 bases and the V segment lost 2 bases, leaving 11 bases of the junction unmatched. The CDR3 spans 17 residues. This CDR3 is CASSELASGRAVGTQYF. CDR3 DNA sequence: TGTGCCAGCAGTGAACTGGCTAGCGGGAGGGCCGTTGGGACCCAGTACTTC.

This clonotype was detected only a few times. V and J are TRBV5-1 and TRBJ2-1; TRBD2 aligns across 10 bases. The CDR3 consists of 15 residues. Trimming at V came to 4 bases and at J to 9 bases, leaving 10 bases not matched to a gene. CDR1 is SGHRS and CDR2 is YFSETQ in the germline V gene. CDR3 coding DNA: TGCGCCAGCAGCACCCTAGCGGGAGATGGTGGTGAGCAGTTCTTC. Translation gives CASSTLAGDGGEQFF.

This clonotype was counted only a few times. The chain has TRBV7-9 and TRBJ1-6; TRBD1 agrees at 7 bases. V was clipped by 3 bases and J by 6 bases; unmatched bases: 2. The CDR3 runs to 14 residues. Germline V gene sequence: CDR1 SEHNR, CDR2 FQNEAQ (reference sequence). For the CDR3, the DNA is TGTGCCAGCAGCTTCTCAGGGGGTAATTCACCCCTCCACTTT. Protein product: CASSFSGGNSPLHF. The full variable domain, in which reference TRBV7-9 and TRBJ1-6 provide the parts outside the CDR3, is DTGVSQNPRHKITKRGQNVTFRCDPISEHNRLYWYRQTLGQGPEFLTYFQNEAQLEKSRLLSDRFSAERPKGSFSTLEIQRTEQGDSAMYLCASSFSGGNSPLHFGNGTRLTVT.

The chain joins TRBV29-1 to TRBJ1-1, with D unclear. The CDR3 contains 12 residues. Between the trimmed V and J ends, which lost 4 bases and 8 bases, there was a span of 14 bases. The germline CDR1 and CDR2 sequences are SQVTM and ANQGSEA. CDR3 DNA: TGCAGCGTTGTAAAGGGAAACTACGAAGCTTTCTTT. This translates into CSVVKGNYEAFF.

In its sample, this clonotype was seen many times. J is TRBJ2-2 and V is TRBV6-5; 9 nucleotides line up with TRBD2. J lost 7 bases, V lost 0 bases, and 6 bases had no gene match. Germline V CDR1 and CDR2: MNHEY, SVGAGI. The CDR3 sequence is 16 residues long. The CDR3 spells CASSYSPSGTSGELFF. CDR3 DNA: TGTGCCAGCAGTTACTCTCCTAGCGGGACTAGCGGGGAGCTGTTTTTT.